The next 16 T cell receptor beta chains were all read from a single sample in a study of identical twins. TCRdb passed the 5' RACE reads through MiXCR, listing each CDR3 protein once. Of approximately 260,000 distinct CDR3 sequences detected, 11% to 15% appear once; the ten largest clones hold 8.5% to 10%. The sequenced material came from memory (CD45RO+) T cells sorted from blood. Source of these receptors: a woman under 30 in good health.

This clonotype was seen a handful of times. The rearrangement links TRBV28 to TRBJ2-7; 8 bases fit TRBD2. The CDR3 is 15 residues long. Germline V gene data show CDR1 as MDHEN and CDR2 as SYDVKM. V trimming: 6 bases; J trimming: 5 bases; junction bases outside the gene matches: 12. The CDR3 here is CASSIGLAPPHEQYF. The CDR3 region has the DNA TGTGCCAGCAGCATCGGACTAGCTCCACCCCACGAGCAGTACTTC.

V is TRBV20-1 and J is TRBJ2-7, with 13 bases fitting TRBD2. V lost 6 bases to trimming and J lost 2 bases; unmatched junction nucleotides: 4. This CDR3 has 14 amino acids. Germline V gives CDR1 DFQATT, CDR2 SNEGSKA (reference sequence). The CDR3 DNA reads TGCAGTGCCTCGGGACTAGCGGGGACCTACGAGCAGTACTTC. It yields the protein CSASGLAGTYEQYF.

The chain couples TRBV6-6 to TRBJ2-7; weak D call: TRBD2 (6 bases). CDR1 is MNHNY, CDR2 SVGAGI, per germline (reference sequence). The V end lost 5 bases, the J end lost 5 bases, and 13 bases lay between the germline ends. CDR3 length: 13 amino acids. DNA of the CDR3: TGTGCCAGCAGTCTAAATGGGGGGAACGAGCAGTACTTC. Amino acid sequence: CASSLNGGNEQYF.

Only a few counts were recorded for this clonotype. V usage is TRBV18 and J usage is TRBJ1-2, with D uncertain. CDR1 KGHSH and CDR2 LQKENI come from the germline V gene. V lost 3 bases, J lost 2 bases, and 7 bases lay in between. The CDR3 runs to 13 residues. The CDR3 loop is CASSPAVNYGYTF. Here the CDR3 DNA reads TGTGCCAGCTCACCGGCCGTGAACTATGGCTACACCTTC.

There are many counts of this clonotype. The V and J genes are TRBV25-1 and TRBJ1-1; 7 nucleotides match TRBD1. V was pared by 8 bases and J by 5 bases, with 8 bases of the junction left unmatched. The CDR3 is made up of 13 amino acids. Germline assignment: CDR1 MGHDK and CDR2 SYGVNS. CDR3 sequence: CASLGTAGTEAFF. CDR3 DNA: TGTGCCAGCCTGGGGACAGCCGGTACTGAAGCTTTCTTT.

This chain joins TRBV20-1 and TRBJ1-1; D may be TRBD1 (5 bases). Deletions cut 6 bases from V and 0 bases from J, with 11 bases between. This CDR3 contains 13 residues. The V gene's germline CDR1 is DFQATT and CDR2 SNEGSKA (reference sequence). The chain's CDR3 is CSARDSLNTEAFF. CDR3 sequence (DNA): TGCAGTGCCAGGGACTCCTTGAACACTGAAGCTTTCTTT.

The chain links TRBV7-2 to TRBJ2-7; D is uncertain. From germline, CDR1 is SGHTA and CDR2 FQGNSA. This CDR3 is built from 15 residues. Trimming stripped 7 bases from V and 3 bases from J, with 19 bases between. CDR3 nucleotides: TGTGCCAGCACCCCCGTAGGGTCCGGTGGCTACGAGCAGTACTTC. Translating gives CASTPVGSGGYEQYF.

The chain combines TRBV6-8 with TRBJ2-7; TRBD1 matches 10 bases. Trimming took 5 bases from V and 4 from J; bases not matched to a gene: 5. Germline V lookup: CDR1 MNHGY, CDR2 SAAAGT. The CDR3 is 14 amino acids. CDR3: CASSDRGQEYEQYF. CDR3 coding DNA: TGTGCCAGCAGTGACAGGGGGCAAGAGTACGAGCAGTACTTC.

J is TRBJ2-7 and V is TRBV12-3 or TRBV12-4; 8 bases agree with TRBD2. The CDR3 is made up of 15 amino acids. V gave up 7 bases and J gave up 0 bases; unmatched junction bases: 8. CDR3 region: CASTPGGAHSYEQYF. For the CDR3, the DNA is TGTGCCAGCACCCCGGGGGGGGCCCACTCCTACGAGCAGTACTTC.

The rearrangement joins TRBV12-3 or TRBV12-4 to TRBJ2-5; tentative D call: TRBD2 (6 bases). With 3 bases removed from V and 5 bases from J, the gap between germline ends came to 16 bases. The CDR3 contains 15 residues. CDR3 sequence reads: CASSLAGRGWETQYF. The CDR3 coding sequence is TGTGCCAGCAGTTTGGCGGGACGGGGTTGGGAGACCCAGTACTTC.

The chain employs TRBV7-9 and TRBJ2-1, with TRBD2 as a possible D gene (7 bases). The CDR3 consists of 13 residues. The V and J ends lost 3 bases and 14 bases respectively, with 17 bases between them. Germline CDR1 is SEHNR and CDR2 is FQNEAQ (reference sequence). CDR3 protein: CASSFPRGGEEFF. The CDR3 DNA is TGTGCCAGCAGCTTTCCTAGGGGGGGCGAGGAGTTCTTC. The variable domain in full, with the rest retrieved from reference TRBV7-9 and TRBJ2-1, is DTGVSQNPRHKITKRGQNVTFRCDPISEHNRLYWYRQTLGQGPEFLTYFQNEAQLEKSRLLSDRFSAERPKGSFSTLEIQRTEQGDSAMYLCASSFPRGGEEFFGPGTRLTVL.

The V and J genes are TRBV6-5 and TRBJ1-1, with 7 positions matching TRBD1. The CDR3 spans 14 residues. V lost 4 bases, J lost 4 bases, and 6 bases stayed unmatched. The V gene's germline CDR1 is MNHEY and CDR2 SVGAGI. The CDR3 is CASSSRQGGTEAFF. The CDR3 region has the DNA TGTGCCAGCAGTTCGAGACAGGGTGGCACTGAAGCTTTCTTT.

CDR3 DNA: TGCAGTGCTAGCGAGACAGGGGGCTATTATGGAAACACCATATATTTT. This gives the protein CSASETGGYYGNTIYF. The rearrangement links TRBV20-1 to TRBJ1-3; 10 bases are a match to TRBD1. Trimming at V came to 3 bases and at J to 3 bases, leaving 8 bases not matched to a gene. The germline V gene has CDR1 DFQATT and CDR2 SNEGSKA (reference sequence). CDR3 length: 16 residues.

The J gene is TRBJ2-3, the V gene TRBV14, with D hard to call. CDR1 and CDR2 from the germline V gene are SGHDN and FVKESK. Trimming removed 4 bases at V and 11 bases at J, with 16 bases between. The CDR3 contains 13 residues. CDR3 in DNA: TGTGCCAGCAGCCTTGGGGTCCGGACGGGGCAGTATTTT. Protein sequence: CASSLGVRTGQYF.

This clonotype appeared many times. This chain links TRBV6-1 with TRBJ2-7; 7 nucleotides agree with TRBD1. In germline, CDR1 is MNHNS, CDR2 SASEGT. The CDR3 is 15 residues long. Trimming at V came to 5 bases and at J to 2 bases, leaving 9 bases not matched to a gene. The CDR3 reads CASSPGWDSTYEQYF. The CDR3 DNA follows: TGTGCCAGCAGTCCCGGGTGGGACAGCACCTACGAGCAGTACTTC.

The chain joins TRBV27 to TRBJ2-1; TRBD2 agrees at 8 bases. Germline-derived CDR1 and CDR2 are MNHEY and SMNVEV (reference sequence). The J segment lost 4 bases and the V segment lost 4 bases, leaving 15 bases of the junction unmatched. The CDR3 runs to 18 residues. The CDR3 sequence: CASSSFTTGGRRYNEQFF. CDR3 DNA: TGTGCCAGCAGTTCCTTTACTACGGGGGGGCGGAGGTACAATGAGCAGTTCTTC.